What follows are 28 T cell receptor beta chains derived from one specimen sequenced in a study of T cell changes during pregnancy in multiple sclerosis. TCRdb's copy holds only in-frame clones and misses some; the assay was immunoSEQ multiplex PCR. The table lists about 98,000 clones, 92% of them singletons. The sequencing here drew on peripheral blood, taken after pregnancy. Receptors were obtained from a female donor in good health, enrolled as a control in a pregnancy study.

V and J are TRBV7-2 and TRBJ2-5, with D possibly TRBD2 on 5 matching bases. CDR1 SGHTA and CDR2 FQGNSA come from the germline V gene. Trimming took 5 bases from V and 1 from J, leaving 17 bases between them. This CDR3 spans 16 amino acids. The CDR3 is CASSATHWTPQETQYF. CDR3 nucleotide sequence: TGTGCCAGCAGCGCTACCCATTGGACTCCCCAAGAGACCCAGTACTTC.

The V gene is TRBV27, the J gene TRBJ2-7; 8 nucleotides line up with TRBD1. The CDR3 is 14 amino acids. Germline V gives CDR1 MNHEY, CDR2 SMNVEV (reference sequence). J gave up 2 bases and V 3 bases, and 3 bases lay outside the gene matches. CDR3 DNA: TGTGCCAGCAGTTTGGTACAGGGGGCCTACGAGCAGTACTTC. Translated, it gives CASSLVQGAYEQYF.

This clone was found a few times. The V call is TRBV30, the J call TRBJ1-5, with D possibly TRBD1 on 6 matching bases. The CDR3 contains 14 residues. The V and J ends lost 0 bases and 4 bases respectively, with 10 bases between them. The germline CDR1 and CDR2 sequences are GTSNPN and SVGIG (reference sequence). CDR3 sequence (DNA): TGTGCCTGGAGTGTCGGACAGAGAAATCAGCCCCAGCATTTT. Amino acid sequence: CAWSVGQRNQPQHF.

The chain combines TRBV27 with TRBJ2-3, with TRBD1 as a possible D gene (5 bases). This CDR3 has 14 amino acids. V lost 3 bases to trimming and J lost 6 bases, with 13 bases between them. The germline V gene has CDR1 MNHEY and CDR2 SMNVEV (reference sequence). The DNA for the CDR3 is TGTGCCAGCAGTTTGACTCCCAGGGCGGATACGCAGTATTTT. It encodes CASSLTPRADTQYF.

The chain recombines TRBV19 with TRBJ2-2, with 8 bases identical to TRBD2. With V trimmed by 5 bases and J by 1 base, 3 bases remained unmatched. Germline-derived CDR1 and CDR2 are LNHDA and SQIVND (reference sequence). The CDR3 covers 15 residues. This chain's CDR3 is CASSGLAGNTGELFF. CDR3 nucleotide sequence: TGTGCCAGTAGTGGCCTAGCGGGGAACACCGGGGAGCTGTTTTTT. Full variable domain (rest looked up from reference TRBV19 and TRBJ2-2): DGGITQSPKYLFRKEGQNVTLSCEQNLNHDAMYWYRQDPGQGLRLIYYSQIVNDFQKGDIAEGYSVSREKKESFPLTVTSAQKNPTAFYLCASSGLAGNTGELFFGEGSRLTVL.

The gene calls are TRBV2 and TRBJ2-1; no firm D call. Trimming took 1 base from V and 6 from J, leaving 13 bases between them. The germline gives CDR1 SNHLY, CDR2 FYNNEI. This CDR3 spans 15 amino acids. The CDR3 DNA reads TGTGCCAGCAGTGAAGGGTTAGCTCTGGGCAATGAGCAGTTCTTC. As protein: CASSEGLALGNEQFF.

V and J are TRBV19 and TRBJ1-1; perhaps TRBD1 as D (5 bases). CDR3 length equals 13 residues. Trimming left V 3 bases short and J 4 bases short, with 9 bases between. Germline lookup yields CDR1 LNHDA and CDR2 SQIVND (reference sequence). The CDR3 protein is CASSIGGGTEAFF. The CDR3 DNA is TGTGCCAGTAGTATCGGGGGGGGCACTGAAGCTTTCTTT.

The chain recombines TRBV9 with TRBJ2-2, with D possibly matching TRBD2 (5 bases). The ends were cut back, 0 bases at V and 4 bases at J, with 10 bases in the middle. The CDR3 contains 15 residues. The germline CDR1 and CDR2 sequences are SGDLS and YYNGEE. As DNA, the CDR3 is TGTGCCAGCAGCGTAGGGGCTAGCCCCACCGGGGAGCTGTTTTTT. Translation: CASSVGASPTGELFF.

The V call is TRBV5-4, the J call TRBJ2-3; the match to TRBD2 covers 8 bases. The CDR3 is 16 residues long. The V and J ends lost 5 bases and 6 bases, in that order; junction bases with no gene match: 14. Germline V gives CDR1 SGHNT, CDR2 YYREEE (reference sequence). In nucleotides, the CDR3 is TGTGCCAGCAGAAAAGCGGGGGCCAACCCACGGGATACGCAGTATTTT. Translation: CASRKAGANPRDTQYF.

This clone was found a few times. The CDR3 here is CASSKQNTEAFF. The CDR3 DNA sequence: TGTGCCAGCAGCAAGCAGAACACTGAAGCTTTCTTT. The rearrangement joins TRBV13 to TRBJ1-1; D gene uncertain. The CDR3 contains 12 residues. Per the germline V gene, CDR1 is PRHDT and CDR2 is FYEKMQ (reference sequence). V shed 5 bases and J shed 1 base, with 5 bases lying between them.

The J gene is TRBJ2-1, the V gene TRBV23-1, with D unresolved. TRBV23-1 counts as an open reading frame of uncertain function. This CDR3 is 15 amino acids long. The germline V and J ends were trimmed by 8 bases and 0 bases, with 14 bases remaining between them. The CDR3 coding sequence is TGCGCCAGCGGGTACTCCCGGAGCTCCTACAATGAGCAGTTCTTC. Translation gives CASGYSRSSYNEQFF.

The chain combines TRBV28 with TRBJ1-4, with 9 bases aligning to TRBD1. This CDR3 comprises 15 residues. The V and J ends lost 2 bases and 7 bases, in that order; junction bases with no gene match: 5. CDR1 MDHEN and CDR2 SYDVKM come from the germline V gene. CDR3 nucleotide sequence: TGTGCCAGCAGTTTAGGGGGACAGGGAGTTGAAAAACTGTTTTTT. It specifies CASSLGGQGVEKLFF.

This clone was observed a few times. V is TRBV29-1 and J is TRBJ1-1; 7 bases line up with TRBD1. V gave up 1 base and J gave up 7 bases; unmatched junction bases: 6. Germline V CDR1 and CDR2: SQVTM, ANQGSEA. There are 13 residues in the CDR3. The DNA for the CDR3 is TGCAGCGTTGAAGGCCCTCAGGGGGGTGAAGCTTTCTTT. As protein: CSVEGPQGGEAFF.

The CDR3 region is CASSLRQWRGNTIYF. CDR3 DNA: TGTGCCAGTAGTCTCCGACAGTGGCGAGGAAACACCATATATTTT. The chain combines TRBV19 with TRBJ1-3; D possibly corresponds to TRBD1 (5 bases). Germline values: CDR1 LNHDA, CDR2 SQIVND (reference sequence). There are 15 residues in the CDR3. The V gene lost 5 bases and the J gene lost 4 bases, with 15 bases spanning the gap.

About this clone: Germline and junction disagree at one end, which may indicate a read error. The gene calls are TRBV28 and TRBJ1-5; no definite D call. The CDR3 length is 13 residues. Germline loops: CDR1 MDHEN, CDR2 SYDVKM. CDR3 protein: CANSFGSHQPQHF. DNA of the CDR3: TGTGCCAACAGTTTCGGGAGCCATCAGCCCCAGCATTTT.

The sample holds one count of this clone. This chain joins TRBV5-1 and TRBJ2-5; TRBD1 matches at 9 bases. From germline, CDR1 is SGHRS and CDR2 YFSETQ. The CDR3 consists of 15 residues. Trimming took 4 bases from V and 5 from J; bases not matched to a gene: 9. The CDR3 bases are TGCGCCAGCAGCGGCCGGGACAGGGTTGGGGAGACCCAGTACTTC. The encoded protein is CASSGRDRVGETQYF. The whole variable domain, filled in from reference TRBV5-1 and TRBJ2-5, reads KAGVTQTPRYLIKTRGQQVTLSCSPISGHRSVSWYQQTPGQGLQFLFEYFSETQRNKGNFPGRFSGRQFSNSRSEMNVSTLELGDSALYLCASSGRDRVGETQYFGPGTRLLVL.

The chain carries TRBV9 and TRBJ2-6, with TRBD2 as a possible D gene (5 bases). Trimming removed 2 bases at V and 3 bases at J, with 6 bases between. This CDR3 spans 14 amino acids. CDR1 is SGDLS and CDR2 is YYNGEE in the germline V gene. CDR3 amino acids: CASSVRDGANVLTF. The CDR3 DNA sequence: TGTGCCAGCAGCGTGAGGGATGGGGCCAACGTCCTGACTTTC.

This chain connects TRBV7-9 to TRBJ2-7; D perhaps matches TRBD1 (5 bases). This CDR3 has 13 residues. Between the trimmed V and J ends, which lost 4 bases and 3 bases, there was a span of 10 bases. Germline-derived CDR1 and CDR2 are SEHNR and FQNEAQ (reference sequence). This CDR3 reads CASSSFRGYEQYF. DNA for the CDR3: TGTGCCAGCAGCTCTTTTAGGGGCTACGAGCAGTACTTC.

The CDR3 DNA sequence: TGCGCCAGCAGTCAAACAAAAAATACAGGGGATGGGGATCAGCCCCAGCATTTT. This encodes CASSQTKNTGDGDQPQHF. The V and J genes are TRBV23-1 and TRBJ1-5; 7 nucleotides align to TRBD1. TRBV23-1 is designated an ORF whose function remains uncertain. This CDR3 has 18 amino acids. The V gene end was trimmed by 2 bases and the J gene end by 5 bases; junction bases not matched to a gene: 15.

This chain uses TRBV19 with TRBJ2-7, with a weak D call TRBD2 (6 bases). The CDR3 loop spans 16 amino acids. V was shortened by 4 bases and J by 4 bases, with 20 bases between the two germline ends. CDR1 is LNHDA and CDR2 is SQIVND in the germline V gene (reference sequence). For the CDR3, the DNA is TGTGCCAGTAGTAGAACCTCCGGGACTGTATTTTACGAGCAGTACTTC. It is translated as CASSRTSGTVFYEQYF.

V gene TRBV7-2 combines with J gene TRBJ2-1, with TRBD2 matching over 9 bases. Trimming took 1 base from V and 0 from J; bases not matched to a gene: 7. The germline gives CDR1 SGHTA, CDR2 FQGNSA. The CDR3 covers 18 residues. CDR3 sequence: CASSLEVLAGSSYNEQFF. The CDR3 bases are TGTGCCAGCAGCTTAGAGGTCCTAGCGGGGTCCTCCTACAATGAGCAGTTCTTC.

The rearrangement joins TRBV5-5 to TRBJ2-4; D is uncertain. The ends were cut back, 3 bases at V and 3 bases at J, with 22 bases in the middle. The germline gives CDR1 SGHKS, CDR2 YYEKEE (reference sequence). This CDR3 has 18 residues. CDR3 sequence reads: CASSYRYLEGFDKNIQYF. The CDR3, as DNA: TGTGCCAGCAGCTATAGGTACCTAGAAGGATTCGACAAAAACATTCAGTACTTC.

The chain recombines TRBV7-9 with TRBJ1-4; D gene ambiguous. CDR3 size: 14 residues. V gave up 5 bases and J gave up 10 bases, with 17 bases separating them. The germline V gene has CDR1 SEHNR and CDR2 FQNEAQ (reference sequence). In DNA, the CDR3 is TGTGCCAGCAGCCCCGGAGAGGAGGGTAGAAAACTGTTTTTT. Translated: CASSPGEEGRKLFF.

V gene TRBV30 combines with J gene TRBJ2-7, with 7 positions matching TRBD1. Germline V gene sequence: CDR1 GTSNPN, CDR2 SVGIG (reference sequence). The V segment lost 0 bases and the J segment 6 bases; nucleotides outside the gene matches: 8. This CDR3 has 14 amino acids. The CDR3: CAWSVPTGYGEQYF. CDR3 sequence (DNA): TGTGCCTGGAGTGTACCGACAGGGTACGGCGAGCAGTACTTC.

This clone was seen more than once but under ten times. This rearrangement joins TRBV27 to TRBJ2-2, with TRBD1 matching 7 bases. The J segment lost 7 bases and the V segment lost 6 bases, leaving 8 bases of the junction unmatched. Looked up from germline, CDR1 is MNHEY and CDR2 is SMNVEV (reference sequence). The CDR3 length is 14 residues. The CDR3: CASRATGVGGELFF. The DNA of the CDR3 is TGTGCCAGCAGGGCTACAGGGGTTGGCGGGGAGCTGTTTTTT.

The rearrangement links TRBV9 to TRBJ2-7, with a weak D call TRBD2 (7 bases). The CDR3 length is 16 residues. The V gene's germline CDR1 is SGDLS and CDR2 YYNGEE. Trimming pared 2 bases from V and 6 bases from J, leaving 21 bases between. CDR3 DNA sequence: TGTGCCAGCAGCGTGGGGGGTGAGGGGGGGCGATTCGAGCAGTACTTC. Translated, it gives CASSVGGEGGRFEQYF.

The chain has TRBV10-3 and TRBJ2-5; perhaps TRBD1 as D (5 bases). Per the germline V gene, CDR1 is ENHRY and CDR2 is SYGVKD. This CDR3 has 14 amino acids. With 2 bases removed from V and 5 bases from J, the gap between germline ends came to 12 bases. The CDR3 loop reads CAISEPGLGETQYF. In DNA form, the CDR3 reads TGTGCCATCAGTGAGCCAGGGCTCGGGGAGACCCAGTACTTC.

The chain has TRBV7-8 and TRBJ2-1; tentatively, D is TRBD2 (5 bases). V was shortened by 5 bases and J by 0 bases, with 20 bases between the two germline ends. The CDR3 is 18 residues long. The germline V gene has CDR1 SGHVS and CDR2 FQNEAQ. The CDR3 DNA is TGTGCCAGCAGCCCCAATCCTTACCGTCGGGGCTCCTACAATGAGCAGTTCTTC. Translation: CASSPNPYRRGSYNEQFF.